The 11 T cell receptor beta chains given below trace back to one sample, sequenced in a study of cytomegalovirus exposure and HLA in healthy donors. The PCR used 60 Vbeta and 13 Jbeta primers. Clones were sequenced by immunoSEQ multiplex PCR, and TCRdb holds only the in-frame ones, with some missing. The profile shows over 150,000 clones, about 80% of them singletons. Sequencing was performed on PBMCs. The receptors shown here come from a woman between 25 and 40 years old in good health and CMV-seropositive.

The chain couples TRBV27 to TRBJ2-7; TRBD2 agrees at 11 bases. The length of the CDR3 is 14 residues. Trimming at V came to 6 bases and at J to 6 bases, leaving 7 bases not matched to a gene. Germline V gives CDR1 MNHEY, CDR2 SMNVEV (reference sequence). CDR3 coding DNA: TGTGCCAGCAGCCTACTAGCGGGAGCCCCCGAGCAGTACTTC. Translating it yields CASSLLAGAPEQYF.

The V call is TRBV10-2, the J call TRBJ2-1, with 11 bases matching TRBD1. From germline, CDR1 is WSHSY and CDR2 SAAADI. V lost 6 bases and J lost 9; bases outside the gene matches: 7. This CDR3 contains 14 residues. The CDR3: CASRGTGGEGEQFF. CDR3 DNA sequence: TGCGCCAGCAGAGGGACAGGGGGAGAGGGTGAGCAGTTCTTC.

CDR3 sequence reads: CASSPGTGNNQPQHF. CDR3 bases: TGTGCCAGTAGTCCCGGGACAGGCAACAATCAGCCCCAGCATTTT. V usage is TRBV19 and J usage is TRBJ1-5; 8 nucleotides line up with TRBD1. Per germline, CDR1 LNHDA and CDR2 SQIVND (reference sequence). V lost 5 bases and J lost 3; bases outside the gene matches: 6. This CDR3 has 15 residues.

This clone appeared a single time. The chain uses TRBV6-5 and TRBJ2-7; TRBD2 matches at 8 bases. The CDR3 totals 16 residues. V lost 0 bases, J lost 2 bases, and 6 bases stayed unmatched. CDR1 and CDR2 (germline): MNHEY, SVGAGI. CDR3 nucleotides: TGTGCCAGCAGTTACTCGTGGGGACTAGAAACCTACGAGCAGTACTTC. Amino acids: CASSYSWGLETYEQYF.

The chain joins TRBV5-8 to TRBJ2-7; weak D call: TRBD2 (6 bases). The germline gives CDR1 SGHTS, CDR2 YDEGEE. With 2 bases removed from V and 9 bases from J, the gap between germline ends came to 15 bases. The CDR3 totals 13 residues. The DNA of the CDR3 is TGTGCCAGCAGCTTAGTTGAGGGAGGCGTGCAGTACTTC. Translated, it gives CASSLVEGGVQYF.

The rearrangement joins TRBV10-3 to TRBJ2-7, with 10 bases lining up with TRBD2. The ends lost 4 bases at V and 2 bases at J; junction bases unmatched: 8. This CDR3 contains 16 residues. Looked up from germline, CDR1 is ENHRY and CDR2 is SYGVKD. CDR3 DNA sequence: TGTGCCATCAGTGCTAGGACTAGCGGTTCTACCTACGAGCAGTACTTC. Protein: CAISARTSGSTYEQYF.

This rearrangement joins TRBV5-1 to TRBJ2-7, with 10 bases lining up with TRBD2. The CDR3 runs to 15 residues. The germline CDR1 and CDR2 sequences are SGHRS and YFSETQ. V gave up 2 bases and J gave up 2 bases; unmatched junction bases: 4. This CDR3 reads CASSLASGSAYEQYF. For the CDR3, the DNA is TGCGCCAGCAGCTTAGCTAGCGGGAGTGCCTACGAGCAGTACTTC.

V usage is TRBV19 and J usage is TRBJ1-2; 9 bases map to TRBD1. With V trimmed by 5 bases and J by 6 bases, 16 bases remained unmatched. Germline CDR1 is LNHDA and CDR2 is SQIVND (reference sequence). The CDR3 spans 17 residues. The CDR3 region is CASSPPPGTGKGNGYTF. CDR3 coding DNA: TGTGCCAGTAGTCCTCCACCCGGGACAGGGAAAGGGAATGGCTACACCTTC.

CDR3 sequence: CASSQEGLAGALDEQYF. CDR3 in DNA: TGCGCCAGCAGCCAGGAGGGACTAGCGGGAGCGCTGGACGAGCAGTACTTC. The chain uses TRBV4-1 and TRBJ2-7; TRBD2 matches at 14 bases. CDR1 is MGHRA and CDR2 is YSYEKL in the germline V gene. The CDR3 covers 17 residues. Trimming at V came to 3 bases and at J to 5 bases, leaving 9 bases not matched to a gene.

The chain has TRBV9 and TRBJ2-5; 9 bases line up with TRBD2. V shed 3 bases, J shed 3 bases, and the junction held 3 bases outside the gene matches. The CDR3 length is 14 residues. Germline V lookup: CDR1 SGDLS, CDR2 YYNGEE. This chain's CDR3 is CASSASGRKETQYF. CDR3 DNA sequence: TGTGCCAGCAGCGCCAGCGGGAGGAAAGAGACCCAGTACTTC.

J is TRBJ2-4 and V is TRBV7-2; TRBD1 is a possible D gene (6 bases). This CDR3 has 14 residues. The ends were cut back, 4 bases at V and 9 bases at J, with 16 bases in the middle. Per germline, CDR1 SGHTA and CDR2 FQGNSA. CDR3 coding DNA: TGTGCCAGCAGCTGGGAGCAGGGGCCGGGCATTCAGTACTTC. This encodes CASSWEQGPGIQYF. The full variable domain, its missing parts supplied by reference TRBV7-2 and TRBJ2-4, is GAGVSQSPSNKVTEKGKDVELRCDPISGHTALYWYRQSLGQGLEFLIYFQGNSAPDKSGLPSDRFSAERTGGSVSTLTIQRTQQEDSAVYLCASSWEQGPGIQYFGAGTRLSVL.